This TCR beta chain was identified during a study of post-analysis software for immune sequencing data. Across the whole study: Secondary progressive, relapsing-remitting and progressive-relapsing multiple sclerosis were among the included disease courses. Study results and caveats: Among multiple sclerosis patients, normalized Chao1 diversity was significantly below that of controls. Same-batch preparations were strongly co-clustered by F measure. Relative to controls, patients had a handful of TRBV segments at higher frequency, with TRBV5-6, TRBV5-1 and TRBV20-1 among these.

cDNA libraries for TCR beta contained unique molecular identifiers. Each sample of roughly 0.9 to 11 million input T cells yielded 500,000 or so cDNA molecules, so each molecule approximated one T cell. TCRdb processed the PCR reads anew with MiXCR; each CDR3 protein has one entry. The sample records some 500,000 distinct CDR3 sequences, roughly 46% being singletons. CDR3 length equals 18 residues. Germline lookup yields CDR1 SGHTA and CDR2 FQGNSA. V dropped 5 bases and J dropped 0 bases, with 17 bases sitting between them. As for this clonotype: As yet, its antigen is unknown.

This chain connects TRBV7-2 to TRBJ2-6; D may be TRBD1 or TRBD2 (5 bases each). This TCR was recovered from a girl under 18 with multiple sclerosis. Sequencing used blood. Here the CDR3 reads CASSLYRDPSSGANVLTF. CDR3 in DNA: TGTGCCAGCAGCCTGTATCGGGACCCCAGCTCTGGGGCCAACGTCCTGACTTTC.